The 22 T cell receptor beta chains in this list originate from one sample, sequenced in a study of blood T cell repertoires in COVID-19. Here immunoSEQ multiplex PCR was the method, and the copy in TCRdb shows in-frame clones only, minus some. There are 80,000 to 100,000 clones in the sample; 80% occur only once, and approximately 10% lies in the top ten. Sequencing was done on a sample of peripheral blood. The receptors come from a woman aged 70-85 years with acute or convalescent COVID-19.

The V and J genes are TRBV7-8 and TRBJ1-1, with D perhaps TRBD1 (5 bases). This CDR3 is built from 15 residues. Germline V gene lookup returns CDR1 SGHVS and CDR2 FQNEAQ. V gave up 1 base and J gave up 5 bases, with 14 bases separating them. The CDR3 loop is CASSLDFRAGTEAFF. In nucleotides, the CDR3 is TGTGCCAGCAGCTTAGATTTCAGGGCAGGGACTGAAGCTTTCTTT.

This chain uses TRBV28 with TRBJ1-2; 10 nucleotides align to TRBD1. The CDR3 contains 17 residues. The V gene end was trimmed by 6 bases and the J gene end by 4 bases; junction bases not matched to a gene: 14. Germline V gene sequence: CDR1 MDHEN, CDR2 SYDVKM. CDR3 nucleotides: TGTGCCAGCAGAAGTCCCGGGACAGGGGATGGTGGCTATGGCTACACCTTC. It specifies CASRSPGTGDGGYGYTF.

The chain combines TRBV19 with TRBJ1-4; 10 bases match TRBD1. V trimming: 5 bases; J trimming: 9 bases; junction bases outside the gene matches: 9. From germline, CDR1 is LNHDA and CDR2 SQIVND (reference sequence). The CDR3 is made up of 15 amino acids. Written as DNA, the CDR3 is TGTGCCAGTAGTCTTACCGGGACAGGGGCAAAAAAACTGTTTTTT. This translates into CASSLTGTGAKKLFF.

The chain carries TRBV5-1 and TRBJ2-2, with D tentatively TRBD2 (6 bases). The germline V gene encodes CDR1 SGHRS and CDR2 YFSETQ. The CDR3 totals 15 residues. V was cut by 3 bases and J by 5 bases, with 14 bases left in between. This CDR3 reads CASSSGDPRTGELFF. CDR3 DNA: TGCGCCAGCAGCTCGGGGGACCCGAGGACCGGGGAGCTGTTTTTT. The full variable domain, in which reference TRBV5-1 and TRBJ2-2 provide the parts outside the CDR3, is KAGVTQTPRYLIKTRGQQVTLSCSPISGHRSVSWYQQTPGQGLQFLFEYFSETQRNKGNFPGRFSGRQFSNSRSEMNVSTLELGDSALYLCASSSGDPRTGELFFGEGSRLTVL.

The chain is built from TRBV30 and TRBJ1-3, with TRBD1 as a possible D gene (5 bases). The CDR3 covers 15 residues. Germline CDR1 reads GTSNPN; CDR2 reads SVGIG (reference sequence). The V gene lost 2 bases and the J gene lost 0 bases, with 11 bases spanning the gap. The CDR3 loop reads CAWSQARASGNTIYF. The CDR3 DNA is TGTGCCTGGAGTCAAGCCAGGGCCTCTGGAAACACCATATATTTT.

The chain has TRBV7-8 and TRBJ2-7; a possible D gene is TRBD2 (6 bases). V was shortened by 2 bases and J by 3 bases, with 14 bases between the two germline ends. CDR1 SGHVS and CDR2 FQNEAQ come from the germline V gene. CDR3 size: 15 residues. The CDR3 nucleotides are TGTGCCAGCAGCTTACCTCGGGACTCAAACTACGAGCAGTACTTC. As protein: CASSLPRDSNYEQYF.

The chain combines TRBV19 with TRBJ2-3, with TRBD1 matching over 8 bases. J gave up 2 bases and V 1 base, and 2 bases lay outside the gene matches. From germline, CDR1 is LNHDA and CDR2 SQIVND (reference sequence). This CDR3 is 15 amino acids long. The chain's CDR3 is CASSIGTGITDTQYF. In DNA form, the CDR3 reads TGTGCCAGTAGTATAGGGACAGGGATCACAGATACGCAGTATTTT.

The rearrangement links TRBV9 to TRBJ1-6; D might be TRBD1 (5 bases). The V gene's germline CDR1 is SGDLS and CDR2 YYNGEE. This CDR3 region has 13 residues. V lost 6 bases and J 7 bases, leaving 11 bases between the germline ends. CDR3 residues: CASNRGRNSPLHF. CDR3 DNA sequence: TGTGCCAGCAATCGGGGGAGAAATTCACCCCTCCACTTT.

CDR3 nucleotides: TGCGCCAGCAGCCAAGCTTCCGCAGGGGGCCGGGAGCTGTTTTTT. Residues: CASSQASAGGRELFF. J is TRBJ2-2 and V is TRBV4-3; TRBD1 agrees at 8 bases. The germline gives CDR1 LGHNA, CDR2 YSLEER. This CDR3 is 15 amino acids long. Germline trimming cut 1 base from V and 9 bases from J; bases unmatched to any gene: 7.

The V and J genes are TRBV6-2 or TRBV6-3 and TRBJ1-1; no clear D. The germline V gene has CDR1 MNHEY and CDR2 SVGEGT. V was trimmed by 0 bases and J by 11 bases, leaving 7 bases between them. The CDR3 is 11 amino acids. The CDR3 sequence: CASSYSGGAFF. The CDR3 DNA sequence: TGTGCCAGCAGTTACTCGGGAGGGGCTTTCTTT.

The sample holds one count of this clone. The J gene is TRBJ1-1, the V gene TRBV19, with TRBD1 identical over 7 bases. J was trimmed by 6 bases and V by 6 bases; bases with no gene match: 13. Per the germline V gene, CDR1 is LNHDA and CDR2 is SQIVND (reference sequence). The length of the CDR3 is 15 residues. The DNA of the CDR3 is TGTGCCAGTAGCGGGAGAGACAGGGAAATCGCTGAAGCTTTCTTT. It specifies CASSGRDREIAEAFF.

V and J are TRBV24-1 and TRBJ2-3, with D possibly being TRBD2 (6 bases). This CDR3 spans 15 amino acids. The germline V gene has CDR1 KGHDR and CDR2 SFDVKD. V was pared by 3 bases and J by 5 bases, with 14 bases between. The CDR3 DNA is TGTGCCACCAGTGATAAACGGGACTTCCGAGATACGCAGTATTTT. Translation: CATSDKRDFRDTQYF.

This clone was picked up one time. The chain employs TRBV28 and TRBJ2-7; 10 bases are a match to TRBD2. Unmatched junction bases numbered 6, after V lost 3 bases and J lost 4 bases. The CDR3 extends over 15 amino acids. Germline CDR1 reads MDHEN; CDR2 reads SYDVKM. The CDR3 protein is CASSLSGTSEYEQYF. The CDR3 DNA sequence: TGTGCCAGCAGTTTGTCTGGGACTAGCGAGTACGAGCAGTACTTC. Full variable domain (outside the CDR3, taken from reference TRBV28 and TRBJ2-7): DVKVTQSSRYLVKRTGEKVFLECVQDMDHENMFWYRQDPGLGLRLIYFSYDVKMKEKGDIPEGYSVSREKKERFSLILESASTNQTSMYLCASSLSGTSEYEQYFGPGTRLTVT.

The chain couples TRBV3-1 (or the pseudogene TRBV3-2) to TRBJ2-7; 8 nucleotides align to TRBD2. J was trimmed by 2 bases and V by 1 base; bases with no gene match: 4. Germline V lookup: CDR1 LGHDT, CDR2 YNNKEL (reference sequence). There are 15 residues in the CDR3. The CDR3, as DNA: TGTGCCAGCAGCCAAGCGGGGGGGCCCACCTACGAGCAGTACTTC. Translated: CASSQAGGPTYEQYF.

The chain links TRBV10-2 to TRBJ1-6; 8 nucleotides match TRBD1. Germline assignment: CDR1 WSHSY and CDR2 SAAADI. Losses at the gene ends were 0 bases for V and 9 bases for J; bases not matched to a gene: 4. This CDR3 has 15 amino acids. CDR3 in amino acids: CASSESADRGSPLHF. The CDR3 DNA reads TGCGCCAGCAGTGAGTCCGCCGACAGGGGTTCACCCCTCCACTTT.

This CDR3 is CASSGLASTDTQYF. The DNA for the CDR3 is TGTGCCAGCAGCGGACTAGCCTCCACAGATACGCAGTATTTT. This chain joins TRBV6-2 or TRBV6-3 and TRBJ2-3, with TRBD2 identical over 8 bases. This CDR3 is built from 14 residues. Looked up from germline, CDR1 is MNHEY and CDR2 is SVGEGT. The ends lost 6 bases at V and 2 bases at J; junction bases unmatched: 4.

The rearrangement links TRBV10-3 to TRBJ1-4; 7 positions match TRBD1. CDR1 and CDR2 from the germline V gene are ENHRY and SYGVKD. This CDR3 has 15 amino acids. V lost 2 bases to trimming and J lost 7 bases; unmatched junction nucleotides: 7. The CDR3 loop is CAISEGRGRFEKLFF. The CDR3 DNA reads as TGTGCCATCAGTGAGGGAAGGGGGCGGTTTGAAAAACTGTTTTTT.

DNA for the CDR3: TGTGCCAGCAGTTTAGACACAGGGAACTTAAACTATGGCTACACCTTC. Its protein product is CASSLDTGNLNYGYTF. The V and J genes are TRBV28 and TRBJ1-2; perhaps TRBD1 as D (6 bases). Trimming removed 2 bases at V and 2 bases at J, with 15 bases between. This CDR3 is built from 16 residues. The germline V gene encodes CDR1 MDHEN and CDR2 SYDVKM.

This clone was counted once. The genes are TRBV19 and TRBJ2-1; D possibly corresponds to TRBD2 (5 bases). Trimming pared 5 bases from V and 7 bases from J, leaving 24 bases between. This CDR3 is built from 17 residues. Per germline, CDR1 LNHDA and CDR2 SQIVND (reference sequence). Here the CDR3 DNA reads TGTGCCAGTAGTGCATACAAGGGAGCTACGCTTGGGAATGAGCAGTTCTTC. The encoded protein is CASSAYKGATLGNEQFF.

The rearrangement uses TRBV7-2 and TRBJ2-1; D might be TRBD1 (5 bases). CDR3 size: 11 residues. Deletions cut 5 bases from V and 8 bases from J, with 7 bases between. CDR1 SGHTA and CDR2 FQGNSA come from the germline V gene. In nucleotides, the CDR3 is TGTGCCAGCAGCGACAGATATGAGCAGTTCTTC. This encodes CASSDRYEQFF.

In this sample, this clone turned up a few times. The chain has TRBV18 and TRBJ1-2, with 7 bases aligning to TRBD1. The germline CDR1 and CDR2 sequences are KGHSH and LQKENI. The CDR3 runs 16 residues. The trim removed 3 bases at V and 4 bases at J, leaving 11 bases unmatched. The CDR3 nucleotides read TGTGCCAGCTCACCGTCGAGGGGGCTTCTATCCTATGGCTACACCTTC. This translates into CASSPSRGLLSYGYTF.

V usage is TRBV19 and J usage is TRBJ2-4, with 8 bases aligning to TRBD1. The CDR3 contains 12 residues. V was pared by 4 bases and J by 14 bases, with 7 bases of the junction left unmatched. Germline V gene lookup returns CDR1 LNHDA and CDR2 SQIVND (reference sequence). The CDR3 region has the DNA TGTGCCAGTAGTACCATGGGACAGGCCGAGTACTTC. It translates to CASSTMGQAEYF.